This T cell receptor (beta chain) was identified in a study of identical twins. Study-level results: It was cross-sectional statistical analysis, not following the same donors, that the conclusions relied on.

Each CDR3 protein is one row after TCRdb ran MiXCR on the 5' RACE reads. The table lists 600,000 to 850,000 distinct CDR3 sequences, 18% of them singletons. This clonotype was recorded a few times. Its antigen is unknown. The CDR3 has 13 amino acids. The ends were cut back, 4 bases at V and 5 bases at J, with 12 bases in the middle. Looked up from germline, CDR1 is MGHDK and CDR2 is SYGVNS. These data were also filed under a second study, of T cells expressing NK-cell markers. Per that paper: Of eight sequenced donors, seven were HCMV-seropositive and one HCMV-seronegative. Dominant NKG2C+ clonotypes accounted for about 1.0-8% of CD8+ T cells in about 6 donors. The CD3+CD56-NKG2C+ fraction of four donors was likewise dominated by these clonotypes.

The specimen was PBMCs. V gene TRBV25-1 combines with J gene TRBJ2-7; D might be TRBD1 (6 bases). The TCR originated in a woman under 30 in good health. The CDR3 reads CASSAQGFHEQYF. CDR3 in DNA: TGTGCCAGCAGTGCCCAGGGGTTCCACGAGCAGTACTTC.